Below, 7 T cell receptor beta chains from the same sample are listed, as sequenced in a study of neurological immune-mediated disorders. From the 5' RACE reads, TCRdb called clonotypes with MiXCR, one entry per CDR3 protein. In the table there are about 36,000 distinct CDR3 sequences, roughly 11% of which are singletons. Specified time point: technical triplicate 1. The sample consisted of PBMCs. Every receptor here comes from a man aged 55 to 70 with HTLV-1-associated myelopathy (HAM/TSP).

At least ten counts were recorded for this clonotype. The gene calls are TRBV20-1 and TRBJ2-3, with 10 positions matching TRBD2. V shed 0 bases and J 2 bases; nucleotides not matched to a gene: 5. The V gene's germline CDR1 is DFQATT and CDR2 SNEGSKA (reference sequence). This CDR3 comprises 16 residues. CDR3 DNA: TGCAGTGCTAGAGATCGACTAGCGGGTCACACAGATACGCAGTATTTT. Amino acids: CSARDRLAGHTDTQYF.

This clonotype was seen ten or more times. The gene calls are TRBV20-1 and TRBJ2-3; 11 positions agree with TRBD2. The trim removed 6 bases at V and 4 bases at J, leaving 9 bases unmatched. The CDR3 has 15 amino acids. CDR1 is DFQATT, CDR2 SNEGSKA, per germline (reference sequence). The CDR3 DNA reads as TGCAGTGCCCCAGATAGCGGGAGGGCCTCAGATACGCAGTATTTT. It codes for CSAPDSGRASDTQYF.

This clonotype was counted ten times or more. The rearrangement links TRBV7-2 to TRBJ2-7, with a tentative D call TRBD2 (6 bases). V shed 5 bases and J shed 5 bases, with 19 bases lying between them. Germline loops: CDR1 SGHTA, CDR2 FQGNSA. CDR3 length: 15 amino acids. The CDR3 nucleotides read TGTGCCAGCAGCCCAGGCTCAGGAGGGGACCACGAGCAGTACTTC. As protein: CASSPGSGGDHEQYF.

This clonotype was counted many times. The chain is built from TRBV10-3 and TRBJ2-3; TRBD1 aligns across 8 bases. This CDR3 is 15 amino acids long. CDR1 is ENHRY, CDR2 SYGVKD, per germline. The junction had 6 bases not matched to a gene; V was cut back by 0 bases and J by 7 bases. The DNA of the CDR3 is TGTGCCATCAGTGAGTCTTTCGGGACAGGAAATACGCAGTATTTT. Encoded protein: CAISESFGTGNTQYF.

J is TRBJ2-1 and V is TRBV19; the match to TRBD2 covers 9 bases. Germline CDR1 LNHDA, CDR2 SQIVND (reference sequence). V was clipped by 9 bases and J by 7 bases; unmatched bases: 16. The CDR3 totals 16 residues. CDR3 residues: CASAEEAGGSRNEQFF. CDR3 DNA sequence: TGTGCCAGCGCGGAGGAAGCGGGAGGATCAAGGAATGAGCAGTTCTTC.

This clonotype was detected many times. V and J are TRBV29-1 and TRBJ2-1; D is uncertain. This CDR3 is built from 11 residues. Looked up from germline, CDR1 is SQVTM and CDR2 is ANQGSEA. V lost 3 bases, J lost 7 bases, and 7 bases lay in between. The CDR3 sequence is CSVEELNEQFF. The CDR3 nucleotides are TGCAGCGTTGAGGAACTAAATGAGCAGTTCTTC.

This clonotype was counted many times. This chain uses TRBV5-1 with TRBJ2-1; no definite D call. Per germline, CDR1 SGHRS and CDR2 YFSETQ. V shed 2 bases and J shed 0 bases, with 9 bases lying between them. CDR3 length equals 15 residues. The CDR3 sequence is CASSLTLSSYNEQFF. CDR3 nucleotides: TGCGCCAGCAGCTTAACCCTAAGCTCCTACAATGAGCAGTTCTTC.